This section outlines one TCR beta chain sequence together with its context. These data originate in a study of technical replicates of blood from a few donors. The repertoire was sequenced with immunoSEQ multiplex PCR; TCRdb's copy has only in-frame clones and lacks some. The sample lists tens of thousands of clones, 90% to 95% occurring once. This CDR3 comprises 16 residues. Trimming at V came to 2 bases and at J to 3 bases, leaving 5 bases not matched to a gene. Germline CDR1 reads SGHAT; CDR2 reads FQNNGV. This chain joins TRBV11-2 and TRBJ2-5, with TRBD2 matching 11 bases. This receptor was obtained from a human donor in good health. Some clones in this sample may be carry-over from other donors' samples. The sequencing input was PBMCs. The CDR3 protein is CASSLMLAGGKETQYF. The DNA of the CDR3 is TGTGCCAGCAGCTTAATGCTAGCGGGAGGTAAAGAGACCCAGTACTTC.